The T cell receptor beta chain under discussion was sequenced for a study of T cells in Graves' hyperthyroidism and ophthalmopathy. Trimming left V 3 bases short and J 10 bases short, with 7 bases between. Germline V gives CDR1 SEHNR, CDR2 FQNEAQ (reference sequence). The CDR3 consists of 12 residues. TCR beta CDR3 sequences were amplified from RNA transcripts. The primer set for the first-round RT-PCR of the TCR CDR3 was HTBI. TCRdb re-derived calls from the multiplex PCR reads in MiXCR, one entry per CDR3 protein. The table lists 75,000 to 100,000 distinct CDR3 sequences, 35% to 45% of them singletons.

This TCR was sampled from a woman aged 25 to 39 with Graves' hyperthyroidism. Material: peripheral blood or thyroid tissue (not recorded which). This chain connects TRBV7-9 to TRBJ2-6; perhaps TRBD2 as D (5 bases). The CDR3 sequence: CASSLVANVLTF. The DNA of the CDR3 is TGTGCCAGCAGCTTGGTAGCGAACGTCCTGACTTTC.